The 27 T cell receptor beta chains presented below share a single source sample, sequenced in a study of blood T cell repertoires in COVID-19. Measured with immunoSEQ multiplex PCR; TCRdb has only the in-frame clones, and not every one. The table shows some 45,000 clones, with roughly 88% occurring only once. Sequencing was performed on peripheral blood. The receptor source for this set is a human donor with active COVID-19. The donor label of this sample is uncertain.

This chain links TRBV18 with TRBJ2-7, with 11 bases lining up with TRBD1. CDR1 is KGHSH, CDR2 LQKENI, per germline. J lost 0 bases, V lost 3 bases, and 1 base had no gene match. The CDR3 sequence is 15 residues long. CDR3: CASSPGTGGSYEQYF. In nucleotides, the CDR3 is TGTGCCAGCTCACCCGGGACAGGGGGCTCCTACGAGCAGTACTTC.

The V gene is TRBV10-3, the J gene TRBJ2-1; 15 bases align to TRBD2. Germline V CDR1 and CDR2: ENHRY, SYGVKD. J was trimmed by 6 bases and V by 4 bases; bases with no gene match: 4. CDR3 length: 16 residues. This chain's CDR3 is CAISARTSGRGNEQFF. For the CDR3, the DNA is TGTGCCATCAGTGCGAGGACTAGCGGGAGGGGCAATGAGCAGTTCTTC.

This clone has more than one count but fewer than ten. J is TRBJ1-3 and V is TRBV4-2; TRBD1 might be the D (5 bases). The germline V and J ends were trimmed by 4 bases and 10 bases, with 20 bases remaining between them. CDR3 length: 15 residues. Germline V gives CDR1 LGHNA, CDR2 YNFKEQ. DNA for the CDR3: TGTGCCAGCAGCCCAGCCTGGCCAGGGCCGCCGACCATATATTTT. Protein product: CASSPAWPGPPTIYF.

The chain links TRBV10-3 to TRBJ1-5; 10 bases agree with TRBD1. CDR1 and CDR2 (germline): ENHRY, SYGVKD. Trimming at V came to 6 bases and at J to 5 bases, leaving 1 base not matched to a gene. The CDR3 is 13 amino acids. CDR3 in amino acids: CAISGTGDQPQHF. CDR3 sequence (DNA): TGTGCCATCAGCGGGACAGGGGATCAGCCCCAGCATTTT.

J is TRBJ2-2 and V is TRBV2; D is perhaps TRBD2 (5 bases). Germline V gene sequence: CDR1 SNHLY, CDR2 FYNNEI. The CDR3 has 13 amino acids. Trimming stripped 4 bases from V and 5 bases from J, with 8 bases between. The CDR3 DNA follows: TGTGCCAGCAGTGCGGGGTGGACCGGGGAGCTGTTTTTT. Encoded protein: CASSAGWTGELFF.

The J gene is TRBJ2-7, the V gene TRBV19, with D perhaps matching TRBD1 (5 bases). The germline gives CDR1 LNHDA, CDR2 SQIVND (reference sequence). This CDR3 comprises 13 residues. Trimming pared 5 bases from V and 1 base from J, leaving 9 bases between. The CDR3 is CASSPQGSYEQYF. Written as DNA, the CDR3 is TGTGCCAGTAGTCCGCAGGGTTCCTACGAGCAGTACTTC.

This sequence joins TRBV19 and TRBJ2-3; 9 bases line up with TRBD1. Trimming cost V 5 bases and J 2 bases; bases outside gene matches: 5. The CDR3 length is 15 residues. CDR1 and CDR2 (germline): LNHDA, SQIVND (reference sequence). CDR3 sequence: CASSPGQGSTDTQYF. The CDR3 DNA is TGTGCCAGTAGTCCCGGACAGGGGTCCACAGATACGCAGTATTTT.

This sequence joins TRBV5-4 and TRBJ1-6; possible D gene TRBD1, 6 bases. The V end lost 5 bases, the J end lost 7 bases, and 13 bases lay between the germline ends. The germline V gene has CDR1 SGHNT and CDR2 YYREEE (reference sequence). This CDR3 comprises 14 residues. The CDR3 spells CASSTGGWNSPLHF. For the CDR3, the DNA is TGTGCCAGCAGTACGGGGGGCTGGAATTCACCCCTCCACTTT.

The V call is TRBV6-5, the J call TRBJ2-7; 9 bases line up with TRBD1. V lost 6 bases to trimming and J lost 4 bases; unmatched junction nucleotides: 10. CDR3 length: 15 amino acids. The germline CDR1 and CDR2 sequences are MNHEY and SVGAGI. CDR3: CASSPTGTGRYEQYF. The CDR3 DNA sequence: TGTGCCAGCAGCCCAACCGGGACAGGGCGGTACGAGCAGTACTTC.

The chain recombines TRBV12-3 or TRBV12-4 with TRBJ2-6; D not resolved. This CDR3 has 13 residues. V was clipped by 5 bases and J by 1 base, with 3 bases between them. CDR3 DNA: TGTGCCAGCAGTGCGTCTGGGGCCAACGTCCTGACTTTC. As protein: CASSASGANVLTF.

The rearrangement uses TRBV5-5 and TRBJ1-6, with 10 bases aligning to TRBD1. Unmatched junction bases numbered 1, after V lost 4 bases and J lost 6 bases. The CDR3 is 14 amino acids. In germline, CDR1 is SGHKS, CDR2 YYEKEE (reference sequence). CDR3 nucleotide sequence: TGTGCCAGCAGCCGACAGGGGGCTAATTCACCCCTCCACTTT. Its translation: CASSRQGANSPLHF.

The gene calls are TRBV28 and TRBJ1-2, with 7 nucleotides matching TRBD1. V gave up 3 bases and J gave up 4 bases; unmatched junction bases: 5. The CDR3 is made up of 14 amino acids. The germline V gene has CDR1 MDHEN and CDR2 SYDVKM. The CDR3 DNA follows: TGTGCCAGCAGTTTCCCTGACAGGGTCTATGGCTACACCTTC. Translating gives CASSFPDRVYGYTF.

The J gene is TRBJ2-5, the V gene TRBV6-1; 13 positions match TRBD2. Per the germline V gene, CDR1 is MNHNS and CDR2 is SASEGT. This CDR3 is built from 16 residues. V lost 3 bases to trimming and J lost 5 bases; unmatched junction nucleotides: 6. CDR3: CASSDRTSGSMETQYF. The CDR3 DNA is TGTGCCAGCAGTGACAGGACTAGCGGGAGTATGGAGACCCAGTACTTC.

The chain couples TRBV4-3 to TRBJ2-3; maybe TRBD2 (6 bases). The length of the CDR3 is 17 residues. V was cut by 1 base and J by 6 bases, with 20 bases left in between. The germline CDR1 and CDR2 sequences are LGHNA and YSLEER. The CDR3 region is CASSQGGSGSFWDTQYF. In DNA form, the CDR3 reads TGCGCCAGCAGCCAAGGGGGTAGCGGTTCTTTTTGGGATACGCAGTATTTT.

The V gene is TRBV28, the J gene TRBJ2-3; TRBD1 might be the D (5 bases). Germline V gives CDR1 MDHEN, CDR2 SYDVKM. This CDR3 is 16 amino acids long. Trimming cost V 6 bases and J 1 base, with 17 bases left between them. For the CDR3, the DNA is TGTGCCAGCAGGGGGCCCGAGTCTTTCGGCACAGATACGCAGTATTTT. Its protein is CASRGPESFGTDTQYF.

This clone was detected once. The chain employs TRBV2 and TRBJ2-1; 9 bases line up with TRBD2. CDR1 and CDR2 from the germline V gene are SNHLY and FYNNEI. The CDR3 is 15 residues long. With 8 bases clipped from V and 4 bases from J, the junction kept 9 bases outside the gene matches. The CDR3 is CASRLRLAGYNEQFF. In DNA, the CDR3 is TGTGCCAGCCGCCTCCGTCTAGCGGGGTACAATGAGCAGTTCTTC.

This clone turned up a few times. The chain recombines TRBV18 with TRBJ2-1, with TRBD2 matching 13 bases. The germline V gene encodes CDR1 KGHSH and CDR2 LQKENI. The CDR3 extends over 16 amino acids. Trimming cost V 3 bases and J 5 bases; bases outside gene matches: 4. The CDR3 is CASSPWGTSGNNEQFF. Here the CDR3 DNA reads TGTGCCAGCTCACCGTGGGGGACTAGCGGGAACAATGAGCAGTTCTTC.

This clone was counted a few times. At one boundary the junction diverges from the germline segment, which might be a read error. The genes are TRBV7-7 and TRBJ2-5, with D perhaps matching TRBD1 (6 bases). Per the germline V gene, CDR1 is SSHAT and CDR2 is FNYEAQ (reference sequence). The CDR3 sequence is 15 residues long. CDR3 sequence: CASSLDGQSQETQYF. For the CDR3, the DNA is TGTGCTAGCAGCTTAGACGGACAGTCCCAAGAGACCCAGTACTTC.

The chain uses TRBV28 and TRBJ2-7, with 8 bases identical to TRBD1. The germline V gene encodes CDR1 MDHEN and CDR2 SYDVKM. The length of the CDR3 is 15 residues. The V and J ends lost 11 bases and 2 bases, in that order; junction bases with no gene match: 14. The CDR3 region has the DNA TGTGCCGCCGGAGAACAGGGGGGAGTTACCTACGAGCAGTACTTC. Its protein is CAAGEQGGVTYEQYF.

CDR3 sequence: CATHACNTSGGYSVEQYF. The DNA for the CDR3 is TGTGCCACACACGCCTGTAATACTAGCGGGGGTTACAGTGTCGAGCAGTACTTC. This chain joins TRBV24-1 and TRBJ2-7; 11 bases agree with TRBD2. Germline CDR1 and CDR2: KGHDR and SFDVKD. J gave up 6 bases and V 10 bases, and 22 bases lay outside the gene matches. This CDR3 comprises 18 residues.

V is TRBV3-1 (or the pseudogene TRBV3-2) and J is TRBJ1-1; D possibly corresponds to TRBD1 (5 bases). Germline CDR1 reads LGHDT; CDR2 reads YNNKEL (reference sequence). Trimming took 4 bases from V and 1 from J, leaving 10 bases between them. The CDR3 extends over 14 amino acids. DNA for the CDR3: TGTGCCAGCAGCCTGAGCAGGGCGAACACTGAAGCTTTCTTT. Its protein is CASSLSRANTEAFF.

The chain carries TRBV18 and TRBJ2-7, with D possibly TRBD2 on 5 matching bases. The V gene lost 4 bases and the J gene lost 0 bases, with 10 bases spanning the gap. CDR3 length: 14 residues. The germline V gene has CDR1 KGHSH and CDR2 LQKENI. The CDR3 DNA reads TGTGCCAGCTCACTAACGGGGAACTCCTACGAGCAGTACTTC. The encoded protein is CASSLTGNSYEQYF.

The chain links TRBV5-1 to TRBJ2-2; TRBD2 matches at 9 bases. The germline CDR1 and CDR2 sequences are SGHRS and YFSETQ. This CDR3 comprises 16 residues. With V trimmed by 3 bases and J by 6 bases, 9 bases remained unmatched. This chain's CDR3 is CASSSVVVAGAGELFF. In DNA, the CDR3 is TGCGCCAGCAGCTCGGTAGTGGTAGCGGGAGCCGGGGAGCTGTTTTTT.

The gene calls are TRBV11-3 and TRBJ2-2, with a tentative D call TRBD2 (6 bases). The V and J ends lost 7 bases and 1 base respectively, with 19 bases between them. Per the germline V gene, CDR1 is SGHNT and CDR2 is YENEEA. This CDR3 region has 17 residues. DNA for the CDR3: TGTGCCAGCACGATAAACCGGGACTCCAAGAACACCGGGGAGCTGTTTTTT. It yields the protein CASTINRDSKNTGELFF.

V gene TRBV28 combines with J gene TRBJ1-1; 8 nucleotides align to TRBD1. This CDR3 has 18 residues. V lost 3 bases and J lost 1; bases outside the gene matches: 13. Germline V gene data show CDR1 as MDHEN and CDR2 as SYDVKM. CDR3 DNA: TGTGCCAGCAGTTTTAATATATTCGGGACAGGTTCGAACACTGAAGCTTTCTTT. Translated: CASSFNIFGTGSNTEAFF.

This clone is judged medium-sized. J is TRBJ2-7 and V is TRBV9; a weak D match, TRBD2 (6 bases). CDR3 length: 15 amino acids. Germline assignment: CDR1 SGDLS and CDR2 YYNGEE. The V end lost 0 bases, the J end lost 2 bases, and 12 bases lay between the germline ends. The CDR3 is CASSVVGDFTYEQYF. The CDR3 DNA follows: TGTGCCAGCAGCGTAGTGGGGGACTTCACCTACGAGCAGTACTTC.

This chain links TRBV7-3 with TRBJ1-3; D possibly corresponds to TRBD1 (6 bases). The CDR3 runs to 17 residues. Germline V gene sequence: CDR1 SGHTA, CDR2 FQGTGA. V was clipped by 2 bases and J by 3 bases, with 17 bases between them. The CDR3 bases are TGTGCCAGCAGCTTAGAAGGGGCCAGGGGAAGTGGAAACACCATATATTTT. This codes for CASSLEGARGSGNTIYF.